This T cell receptor beta chain was observed in a study of cytomegalovirus exposure and HLA in healthy donors. Looking at the study overall: From HLA-typed donors, an early data release held approximately 85 million unique TCRs. Study-wide points: HLA-A and HLA-B allele assignments for most subjects were reportedly predicted accurately using TCR beta sequences. Many donors shared some public TCRs, even though most TCR sequences were rare. 87-base-pair reads could not separate some V segments, including TRBV6-2 and TRBV6-3.

PCR involved 60 Vbeta and 13 Jbeta primers. Repertoires were generated with immunoSEQ multiplex PCR, while TCRdb's copy carries only in-frame clones and drops some. The sample holds 150,000 to 160,000 clones, about four fifths seen once. The CDR3 sequence is 15 residues long. The V segment lost 2 bases and the J segment 4 bases; nucleotides outside the gene matches: 0. The germline gives CDR1 MNHEY, CDR2 SMNVEV (reference sequence). A word on this clone: Its antigen is not identified.

This chain links TRBV27 with TRBJ1-6; 9 positions agree with TRBD1. The sequence derives from a man between 18 and 35 years old in good health and CMV-seronegative. Source material: PBMCs. CDR3 bases: TGTGCCAGCAGTTTAGGGACAGGGTATAATTCACCCCTCCACTTT. Protein product: CASSLGTGYNSPLHF.